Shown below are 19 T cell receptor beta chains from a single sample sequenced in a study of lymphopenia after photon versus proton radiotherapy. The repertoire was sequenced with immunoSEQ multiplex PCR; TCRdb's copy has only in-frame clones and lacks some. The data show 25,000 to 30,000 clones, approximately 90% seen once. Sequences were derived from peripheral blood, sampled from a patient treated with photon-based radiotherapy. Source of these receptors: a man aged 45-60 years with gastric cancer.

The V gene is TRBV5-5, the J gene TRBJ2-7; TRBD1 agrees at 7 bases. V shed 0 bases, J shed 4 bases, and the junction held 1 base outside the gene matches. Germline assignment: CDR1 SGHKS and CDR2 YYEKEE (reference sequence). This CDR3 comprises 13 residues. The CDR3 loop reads CASSLVTGYEQYV. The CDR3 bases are TGTGCCAGCAGCTTGGTGACAGGGTACGAGCAGTACGTC.

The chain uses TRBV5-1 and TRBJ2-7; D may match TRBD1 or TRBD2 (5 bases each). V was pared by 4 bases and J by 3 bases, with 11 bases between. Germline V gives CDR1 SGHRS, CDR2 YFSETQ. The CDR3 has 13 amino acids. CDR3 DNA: TGCGCCAGCAGCCGGGACGGTAGCTACGAGCAGTACTTC. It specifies CASSRDGSYEQYF.

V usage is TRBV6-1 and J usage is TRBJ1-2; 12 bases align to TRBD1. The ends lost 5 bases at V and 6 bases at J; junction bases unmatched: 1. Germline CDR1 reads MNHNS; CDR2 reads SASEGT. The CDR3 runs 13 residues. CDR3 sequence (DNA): TGTGCCAGCAGTTGGGACAGGGGGCATGGCTACACCTTC. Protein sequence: CASSWDRGHGYTF.

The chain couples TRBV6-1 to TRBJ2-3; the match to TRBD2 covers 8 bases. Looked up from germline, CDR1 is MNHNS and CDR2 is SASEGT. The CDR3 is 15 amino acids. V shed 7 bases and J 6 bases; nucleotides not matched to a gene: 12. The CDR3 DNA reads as TGTGCCAGCAAATATGGTCGGGGGGGAGCGGATACGCAGTATTTT. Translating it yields CASKYGRGGADTQYF.

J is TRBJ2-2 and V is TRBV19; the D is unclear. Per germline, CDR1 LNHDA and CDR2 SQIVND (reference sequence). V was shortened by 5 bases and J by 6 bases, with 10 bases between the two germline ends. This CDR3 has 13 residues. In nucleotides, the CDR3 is TGTGCCAGTAGTCCTCCCATGGCCGGGGAGCTGTTTTTT. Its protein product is CASSPPMAGELFF.

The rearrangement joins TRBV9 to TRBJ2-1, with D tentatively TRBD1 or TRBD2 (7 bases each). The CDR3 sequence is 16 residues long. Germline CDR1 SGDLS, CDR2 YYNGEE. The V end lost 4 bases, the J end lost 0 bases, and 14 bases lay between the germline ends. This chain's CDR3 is CASSQGGRSSYNEQFF. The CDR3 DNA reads TGTGCCAGCAGCCAGGGGGGGCGGAGCTCCTACAATGAGCAGTTCTTC.

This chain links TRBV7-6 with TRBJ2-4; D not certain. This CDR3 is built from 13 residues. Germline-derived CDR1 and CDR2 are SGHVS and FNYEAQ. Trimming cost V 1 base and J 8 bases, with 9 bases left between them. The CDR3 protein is CASSLDLGDIQYF. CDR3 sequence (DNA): TGTGCCAGCAGCTTAGATCTTGGGGACATTCAGTACTTC.

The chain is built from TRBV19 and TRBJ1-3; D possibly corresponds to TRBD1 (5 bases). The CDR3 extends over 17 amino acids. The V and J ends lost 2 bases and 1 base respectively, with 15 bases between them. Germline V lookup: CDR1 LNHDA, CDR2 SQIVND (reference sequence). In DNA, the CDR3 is TGTGCCAGTAGTATACTCTGGGGCGCCAGGTCTGGAAACACCATATATTTT. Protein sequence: CASSILWGARSGNTIYF.

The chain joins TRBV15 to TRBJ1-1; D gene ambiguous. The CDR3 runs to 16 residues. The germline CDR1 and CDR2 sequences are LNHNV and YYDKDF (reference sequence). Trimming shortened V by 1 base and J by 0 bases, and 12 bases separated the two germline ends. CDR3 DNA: TGTGCCACCAGCAGAGTAGGGTTCTTCATGAACACTGAAGCTTTCTTT. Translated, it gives CATSRVGFFMNTEAFF.

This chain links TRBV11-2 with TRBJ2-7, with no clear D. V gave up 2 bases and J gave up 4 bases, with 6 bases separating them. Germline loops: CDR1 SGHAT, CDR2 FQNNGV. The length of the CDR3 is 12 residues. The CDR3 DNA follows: TGTGCCAGCAGCTTAATCGGATACGAGCAGTACGTC. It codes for CASSLIGYEQYV.

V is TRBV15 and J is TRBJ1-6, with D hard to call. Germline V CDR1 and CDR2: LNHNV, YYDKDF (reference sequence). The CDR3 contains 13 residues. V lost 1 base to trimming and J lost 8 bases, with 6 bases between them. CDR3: CATSRGGDSPLHF. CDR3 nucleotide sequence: TGTGCCACCAGCAGAGGCGGGGATTCACCCCTCCACTTT.

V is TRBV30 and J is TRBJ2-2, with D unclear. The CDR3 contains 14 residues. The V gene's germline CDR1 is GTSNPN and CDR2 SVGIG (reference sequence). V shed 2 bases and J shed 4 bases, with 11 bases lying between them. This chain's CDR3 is CAWSQTLGTGELFF. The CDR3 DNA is TGTGCCTGGAGTCAGACCCTTGGCACCGGGGAGCTGTTTTTT.

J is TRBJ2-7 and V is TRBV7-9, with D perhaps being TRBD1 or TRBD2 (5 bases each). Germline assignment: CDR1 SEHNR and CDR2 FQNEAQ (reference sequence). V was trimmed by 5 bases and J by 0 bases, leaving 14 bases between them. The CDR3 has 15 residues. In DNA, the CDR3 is TGTGCCAGCAGCGCCGGGGCGCTTAGCTCCTACGAGCAGTACGTC. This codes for CASSAGALSSYEQYV.

The CDR3 sequence is CASSLVARSEQYF. CDR3 nucleotides: TGTGCCAGCAGCTTAGTGGCCCGGAGCGAGCAGTACTTC. The chain has TRBV11-2 and TRBJ2-7, with D uncertain. V was trimmed by 1 base and J by 6 bases, leaving 10 bases between them. The CDR3 totals 13 residues. CDR1 and CDR2 (germline): SGHAT, FQNNGV.

The CDR3 region has the DNA TGTGCCAGCAGCGTAGTGGGGACAGATACGCAGTATTTT. This codes for CASSVVGTDTQYF. The chain links TRBV9 to TRBJ2-3; D is undetermined. V lost 0 bases to trimming and J lost 3 bases, with 5 bases between them. The CDR3 totals 13 residues. CDR1 is SGDLS, CDR2 YYNGEE, per germline.

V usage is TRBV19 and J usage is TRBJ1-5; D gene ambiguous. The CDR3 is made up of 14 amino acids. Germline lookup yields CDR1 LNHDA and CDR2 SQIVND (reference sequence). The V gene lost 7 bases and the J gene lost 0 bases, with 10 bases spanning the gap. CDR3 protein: CASKLHNSNQPQHF. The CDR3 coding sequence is TGTGCCAGTAAGCTCCACAATAGCAATCAGCCCCAGCATTTT. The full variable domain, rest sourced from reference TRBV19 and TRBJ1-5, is DGGITQSPKYLFRKEGQNVTLSCEQNLNHDAMYWYRQDPGQGLRLIYYSQIVNDFQKGDIAEGYSVSREKKESFPLTVTSAQKNPTAFYLCASKLHNSNQPQHFGDGTRLSIL.

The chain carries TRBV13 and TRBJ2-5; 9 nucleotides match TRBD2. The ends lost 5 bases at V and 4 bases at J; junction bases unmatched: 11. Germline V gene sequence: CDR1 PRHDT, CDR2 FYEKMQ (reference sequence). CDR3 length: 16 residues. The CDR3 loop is CASSPQSRGGAETQYF. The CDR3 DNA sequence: TGTGCCAGCAGCCCCCAATCGCGGGGGGGCGCAGAGACCCAGTACTTC. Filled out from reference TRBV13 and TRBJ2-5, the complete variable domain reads AAGVIQSPRHLIKEKRETATLKCYPIPRHDTVYWYQQGPGQDPQFLISFYEKMQSDKGSIPDRFSAQQFSDYHSELNMSSLELGDSALYFCASSPQSRGGAETQYFGPGTRLLVL.

DNA of the CDR3: TGCGCCAGCAGCTGGGACACCCGTAACTATGGCTACACCTTC. This sequence encodes CASSWDTRNYGYTF. The chain combines TRBV4-3 with TRBJ1-2; perhaps TRBD1 as D (6 bases). The germline gives CDR1 LGHNA, CDR2 YSLEER. Trimming shortened V by 5 bases and J by 1 base, and 11 bases separated the two germline ends. The CDR3 covers 14 residues.

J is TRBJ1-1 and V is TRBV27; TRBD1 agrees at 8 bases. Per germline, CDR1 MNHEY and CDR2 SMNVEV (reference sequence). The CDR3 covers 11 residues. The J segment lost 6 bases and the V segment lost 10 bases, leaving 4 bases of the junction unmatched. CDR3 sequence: CAIGTGAEAFF. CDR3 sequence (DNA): TGTGCCATAGGGACAGGCGCTGAAGCTTTCTTT.